A single sample gave rise to the 9 T cell receptor beta chains below, sequenced in a study of identical twins. MiXCR, run by TCRdb on the 5' RACE reads, gives a single entry per CDR3 protein. This repertoire shows about 470,000 distinct CDR3 sequences, 20% to 25% found once; its top ten account for roughly 2.8%. These data also featured in a second study, about T cells expressing NK-cell markers.

Specimen: CD4+ T cells sorted from blood. The receptors shown here come from a young woman in good health.

This clonotype came up a few times. This sequence joins TRBV20-1 and TRBJ2-1; perhaps TRBD2 as D (5 bases). Per the germline V gene, CDR1 is DFQATT and CDR2 is SNEGSKA (reference sequence). V was clipped by 5 bases and J by 5 bases, with 19 bases between them. This CDR3 has 15 residues. The CDR3 here is CSAPGAAFFDNEQFF. The CDR3 DNA reads as TGCAGTGCTCCTGGAGCGGCTTTTTTCGACAATGAGCAGTTCTTC.

This clonotype was observed a handful of times. The chain's CDR3 is CASRPTSGSTDTQYF. The CDR3 bases are TGCGCCAGCAGACCGACTAGCGGGAGCACAGATACGCAGTATTTT. The chain uses TRBV5-1 and TRBJ2-3, with 10 nucleotides matching TRBD2. Germline V CDR1 and CDR2: SGHRS, YFSETQ. The CDR3 length is 15 residues. V gave up 5 bases and J gave up 0 bases; unmatched junction bases: 3.

The chain carries TRBV5-1 and TRBJ1-1; D not certain. This CDR3 has 14 residues. V was clipped by 4 bases and J by 0 bases, with 10 bases between them. The V gene's germline CDR1 is SGHRS and CDR2 YFSETQ. The CDR3 DNA follows: TGCGCCAGCAGCGGAACAGCAGTGAACACTGAAGCTTTCTTT. This codes for CASSGTAVNTEAFF.

This chain connects TRBV12-3 or TRBV12-4 to TRBJ1-1; D uncertain. Trimming shortened V by 3 bases and J by 5 bases, and 10 bases separated the two germline ends. This CDR3 contains 13 residues. The CDR3 DNA reads as TGTGCCAGCAGTTTCTGGGGATGGACTGAAGCTTTCTTT. Its translation: CASSFWGWTEAFF.

This clonotype showed up just a few times. The chain couples TRBV9 to TRBJ1-2; 7 bases match TRBD1. Per the germline V gene, CDR1 is SGDLS and CDR2 is YYNGEE. This CDR3 region has 13 residues. The trim removed 7 bases at V and 7 bases at J, leaving 10 bases unmatched. The CDR3, as DNA: TGTGCCAGCCGGGGCGTCAGGGGGACTGGCTACACCTTC. This gives the protein CASRGVRGTGYTF.

Comments on this clonotype: A junction end diverges from the germline sequence, so it may reflect a read error. The chain links TRBV7-2 to TRBJ2-1; D might be TRBD2 (6 bases). This CDR3 contains 15 residues. Germline V gives CDR1 SGHTA, CDR2 FQGNSA. The DNA for the CDR3 is TGTGCCAGCAGCTCGGCCGGGAGCCATTACAATGAGCACTTCTTC. It specifies CASSSAGSHYNEHFF. The variable domain in full, completed from reference TRBV7-2 and TRBJ2-1, reads GAGVSQSPSNKVTEKGKDVELRCDPISGHTALYWYRQSLGQGLEFLIYFQGNSAPDKSGLPSDRFSAERTGGSVSTLTIQRTQQEDSAVYLCASSSAGSHYNEHFFGPGTRLTVL.

This clonotype was counted only a few times. The chain recombines TRBV18 with TRBJ2-3; TRBD1 might be the D (5 bases). V shed 1 base and J shed 3 bases, with 20 bases lying between them. CDR3 length: 18 residues. The germline CDR1 and CDR2 sequences are KGHSH and LQKENI. In DNA, the CDR3 is TGTGCCAGCTCACCACTAGGTCCAGGGAAGATTAAGACAGATACGCAGTATTTT. Its protein product is CASSPLGPGKIKTDTQYF.

This chain joins TRBV27 and TRBJ2-7; 9 nucleotides line up with TRBD2. Germline-derived CDR1 and CDR2 are MNHEY and SMNVEV (reference sequence). This CDR3 is built from 15 residues. J gave up 2 bases and V 3 bases, and 5 bases lay outside the gene matches. In nucleotides, the CDR3 is TGTGCCAGCAGTTTTGATCGCGGGGGGGCCTACGAGCAGTACTTC. Its translation is CASSFDRGGAYEQYF.

This clonotype has just a few counts. V and J are TRBV4-2 and TRBJ2-5; D is perhaps TRBD2 (5 bases). Germline-derived CDR1 and CDR2 are LGHNA and YNFKEQ. The V end lost 3 bases, the J end lost 3 bases, and 11 bases lay between the germline ends. The CDR3 extends over 14 amino acids. The CDR3 loop reads CASSQRAGEETQYF. The CDR3 nucleotides are TGTGCCAGCAGCCAGAGGGCCGGAGAAGAGACCCAGTACTTC.